These T cell receptor beta chains were read from a single sample in a study of shared clonotypes between healthy human individuals. The table came from immunoSEQ multiplex PCR; TCRdb's copy has only in-frame clones and leaves some out. Among about 1.1 million clones listed, 70% to 80% were seen once. Sequencing input: memory CD4+ T cells from PBMCs. The receptors shown here come from a man between 18 and 29 years old in good health. Some clones in this sample may be carry-over from other donors' samples. Both conserved end residues are part of each CDR3. D genes are given only for firm matches. Clone size, where shown, is once, few, many, or a class for clones that have expanded.

D: NA; V: TRBV7-2; size: NA; J: TRBJ2-5; length: 17; CDR3: CASSPRGMGHGWETQYF; DNA: TGTGCCAGCAGCCCCCGAGGGATGGGTCATGGGTGGGAGACCCAGTACTTC
D: NA; V: TRBV5-1; size: NA; J: TRBJ1-3; length: 16; CDR3: CASSTYQGLIGNTIYF; DNA: TGCGCCAGCAGCACCTATCAGGGGTTGATTGGAAACACCATATATTTT
D: NA; V: TRBV7-8; size: NA; J: TRBJ1-1; length: 15; CDR3: CASSLLDRLNTEAFF; DNA: TGTGCCAGCAGCCTACTAGACAGATTGAACACTGAAGCTTTCTTT
D: NA; V: TRBV6-6; size: NA; J: TRBJ2-3; length: 12; CDR3: CASSPTRDTQYF; DNA: TGTGCCAGCAGTCCCACCAGGGATACGCAGTATTTT
D: TRBD2; V: TRBV10-3; size: NA; J: TRBJ2-3; length: 15; CDR3: CAISAQREGADTQYF; DNA: TGTGCCATCAGTGCCCAGCGGGAGGGGGCAGATACGCAGTATTTT
D: TRBD1; V: TRBV29-1; size: many; J: TRBJ1-4; length: 13; CDR3: CSVEQGADEKLFF; DNA: TGCAGCGTTGAACAGGGGGCTGATGAAAAACTGTTTTTT
D: NA; V: TRBV7-8; size: NA; J: TRBJ1-2; length: 15; CDR3: CASSLVGNPGYGYTF; DNA: TGTGCCAGCAGCTTAGTCGGGAACCCGGGCTATGGCTACACCTTC
D: TRBD2; V: TRBV19; size: NA; J: TRBJ2-6; length: 16; CDR3: CASSRTSGSGANVLTF; DNA: TGTGCCAGTAGTAGGACTAGCGGCTCTGGGGCCAACGTCCTGACTTTC
D: NA; V: TRBV25-1; size: NA; J: TRBJ2-1; length: 14; CDR3: CASSELTNYNEQFF; DNA: TGTGCCAGCAGTGAGTTGACCAACTACAATGAGCAGTTCTTC
D: NA; V: TRBV28; size: NA; J: TRBJ2-1; length: 15; CDR3: CASSLSAGSYNEQFF; DNA: TGTGCCAGCAGTTTATCAGCGGGCTCCTACAATGAGCAGTTCTTC
D: NA; V: TRBV5-1; size: NA; J: TRBJ2-3; length: 12; CDR3: CASSPTTDTQYF; DNA: TGCGCCAGCAGCCCGACCACAGATACGCAGTATTTT
D: NA; V: TRBV5-8; size: NA; J: TRBJ1-2; length: 12; CDR3: CASSLVTDGYTF; DNA: TGTGCCAGCAGCTTGGTTACGGATGGCTACACCTTC
D: TRBD1; V: TRBV11-3; size: few; J: TRBJ2-7; length: 12; CDR3: CASSRDSYEQYF; DNA: TGTGCCAGCAGCAGGGACAGCTACGAGCAGTACTTC
D: NA; V: TRBV7-8; size: NA; J: TRBJ1-5; length: 12; CDR3: CATARVNQPQHF; DNA: TGTGCTACGGCCAGGGTTAATCAGCCCCAGCATTTT
D: TRBD1; V: TRBV19; size: NA; J: TRBJ1-5; length: 16; CDR3: CASSLGTGRIGQPQHF; DNA: TGTGCCAGTAGTCTGGGGACAGGGCGGATCGGTCAGCCCCAGCATTTT
D: NA; V: TRBV6-1; size: NA; J: TRBJ2-1; length: 16; CDR3: CASSGRASEGNNEQFF; DNA: TGTGCCAGCAGTGGGAGAGCGTCCGAGGGAAACAATGAGCAGTTCTTC
D: TRBD1; V: TRBV7-2; size: NA; J: TRBJ2-1; length: 14; CDR3: CASSVYRGGGEQFF; DNA: TGTGCCAGCAGCGTCTACAGGGGCGGTGGTGAGCAGTTCTTC
D: NA; V: TRBV27; size: NA; J: TRBJ2-7; length: 15; CDR3: CASSFEAPSSYEQYF; DNA: TGTGCCAGCAGTTTTGAGGCCCCGAGCTCCTACGAGCAGTACTTC
D: NA; V: TRBV2; size: once; J: TRBJ2-3; length: 14; CDR3: CASDLAPSTDTQYF; DNA: TGTGCCAGCGATCTAGCGCCAAGCACAGATACGCAGTATTTT
D: NA; V: TRBV7-2; size: NA; J: TRBJ1-2; length: 15; CDR3: CASSPSATAVDGYTF; DNA: TGTGCCAGCAGCCCGTCAGCGACAGCGGTTGATGGCTACACCTTC
D: NA; V: TRBV20-1; size: NA; J: TRBJ2-3; length: 11; CDR3: CSAVEADTQYF; DNA: TGCAGTGCTGTGGAGGCAGATACGCAGTATTTT
D: NA; V: TRBV5-1; size: NA; J: TRBJ1-1; length: 13; CDR3: CASSDQGNTEAFF; DNA: TGCGCCAGCAGCGATCAGGGGAACACTGAAGCTTTCTTT
D: NA; V: TRBV18; size: NA; J: TRBJ2-2; length: 13; CDR3: CASSLESAGELFF; DNA: TGTGCCAGCTCACTGGAATCCGCCGGGGAGCTGTTTTTT
D: NA; V: TRBV5-1; size: once; J: TRBJ2-1; length: 17; CDR3: CASSLFGGQLPNNEQFF; DNA: TGCGCCAGCAGCTTGTTCGGCGGACAATTACCGAACAATGAGCAGTTCTTC
D: NA; V: TRBV30; size: NA; J: TRBJ2-2; length: 15; CDR3: CAWTRALSGPGELFF; DNA: TGTGCCTGGACCCGGGCCCTTTCGGGTCCCGGGGAGCTGTTTTTT
D: NA; V: TRBV7-3; size: NA; J: TRBJ2-2; length: 15; CDR3: CASSLTQGTTGELFF; DNA: TGTGCCAGCAGCCTAACACAGGGTACCACCGGGGAGCTGTTTTTT
D: TRBD2; V: TRBV6-5; size: once; J: TRBJ2-7; length: 15; CDR3: CASRRDSGRANEQYF; DNA: TGTGCCAGCAGAAGGGATAGCGGGAGGGCCAACGAGCAGTACTTC
D: NA; V: TRBV7-9; size: NA; J: TRBJ2-2; length: 18; CDR3: CASSPQGASGKLFGELFF; DNA: TGTGCCAGCAGCCCGCAGGGGGCTAGCGGGAAGTTGTTCGGGGAGCTGTTTTTT
D: TRBD1; V: TRBV14; size: NA; J: TRBJ2-1; length: 16; CDR3: CASSYRTGGWDNEQFF; DNA: TGTGCCAGCAGCTATAGGACAGGGGGTTGGGACAATGAGCAGTTCTTC
D: NA; V: TRBV28; size: NA; J: TRBJ2-6; length: 15; CDR3: CASLPWGAGANVLTF; DNA: TGTGCCAGCTTGCCATGGGGGGCTGGGGCCAACGTCCTGACTTTC
D: NA; V: TRBV10-3; size: NA; J: TRBJ1-1; length: 13; CDR3: CAISESGYTEAFF; DNA: TGTGCCATCAGTGAGTCTGGTTACACTGAAGCTTTCTTT
D: TRBD1; V: TRBV27; size: once; J: TRBJ2-7; length: 18; CDR3: CASSLSKPGQRRVHEQYF; DNA: TGTGCCAGCAGTTTATCGAAGCCGGGACAGAGGCGTGTCCACGAGCAGTACTTC
D: NA; V: TRBV6-1; size: NA; J: TRBJ1-5; length: 13; CDR3: CASRVSGLAANHF; DNA: TGTGCCAGCAGAGTCTCCGGGCTGGCCGCCAATCATTTT
D: NA; V: TRBV6-5; size: NA; J: TRBJ2-3; length: 11; CDR3: CASRVLDTQYF; DNA: TGTGCCAGCAGGGTGTTAGATACGCAGTATTTT
D: NA; V: TRBV28; size: NA; J: TRBJ2-2; length: 14; CDR3: CASWPANRAGELFF; DNA: TGTGCCAGCTGGCCAGCCAACCGGGCCGGGGAGCTGTTTTTT
D: TRBD1; V: TRBV27; size: few; J: TRBJ1-5; length: 17; CDR3: CASTYGTGDEGNQPQHF; DNA: TGTGCCAGCACGTATGGAACAGGGGATGAGGGCAATCAGCCCCAGCATTTT
D: TRBD1; V: TRBV6-5; size: NA; J: TRBJ1-4; length: 14; CDR3: CASSYGQVNEKLFF; DNA: TGTGCCAGCAGTTACGGACAGGTTAATGAAAAACTGTTTTTT
D: NA; V: TRBV5-1; size: NA; J: TRBJ2-5; length: 14; CDR3: CASSLAAAGETQYF; DNA: TGCGCCAGCAGCTTGGCTGCGGCGGGGGAGACCCAGTACTTC
D: NA; V: TRBV11-1; size: NA; J: TRBJ1-1; length: 13; CDR3: CASSSRKGTEAFF; DNA: TGTGCCAGCAGCTCAAGAAAGGGGACTGAAGCTTTCTTT
D: TRBD2; V: TRBV9; size: NA; J: TRBJ2-3; length: 18; CDR3: CASSVPHDPSGNTDTQYF; DNA: TGTGCCAGCAGCGTCCCCCACGACCCTAGCGGGAACACAGATACGCAGTATTTT
D: NA; V: TRBV20-1; size: NA; J: TRBJ2-1; length: 11; CDR3: CSARRANEQFF; DNA: TGCAGTGCTAGGAGGGCGAATGAGCAGTTCTTC
D: TRBD1; V: TRBV11-2; size: NA; J: TRBJ2-5; length: 15; CDR3: CASSRSGGQGSTQYF; DNA: TGTGCCAGCAGCCGCTCGGGGGGACAGGGGTCCACCCAGTACTTC
D: TRBD1; V: TRBV18; size: NA; J: TRBJ2-1; length: 14; CDR3: CASSPDRGGNEQFF; DNA: TGTGCCAGCTCTCCTGACAGGGGTGGCAATGAGCAGTTCTTC
D: NA; V: TRBV2; size: NA; J: TRBJ2-2; length: 14; CDR3: CASKNKRNTGELFF; DNA: TGTGCCAGCAAAAACAAGAGGAACACCGGGGAGCTGTTTTTT
D: NA; V: TRBV6-5; size: few; J: TRBJ1-5; length: 13; CDR3: CASSLDAGQPQHF; DNA: TGTGCCAGCAGCCTCGATGCGGGTCAGCCCCAGCATTTT
D: NA; V: TRBV4-3; size: NA; J: TRBJ2-1; length: 15; CDR3: CASSQDSVTHNEQFF; DNA: TGCGCCAGCAGCCAAGATTCGGTGACCCACAATGAGCAGTTCTTC
D: NA; V: TRBV29-1; size: NA; J: TRBJ2-5; length: 16; CDR3: CSAGGDLARRTETQYF; DNA: TGCAGCGCAGGGGGGGATCTGGCCAGGCGTACGGAGACCCAGTACTTC
D: NA; V: TRBV19; size: NA; J: TRBJ2-5; length: 13; CDR3: CASSTTAQETQYF; DNA: TGTGCCAGTAGTACCACTGCACAAGAGACCCAGTACTTC
D: NA; V: TRBV28; size: NA; J: TRBJ1-5; length: 15; CDR3: CASSSGQLGNQPQHF; DNA: TGTGCCAGCAGTTCCGGACAGTTGGGCAATCAGCCCCAGCATTTT